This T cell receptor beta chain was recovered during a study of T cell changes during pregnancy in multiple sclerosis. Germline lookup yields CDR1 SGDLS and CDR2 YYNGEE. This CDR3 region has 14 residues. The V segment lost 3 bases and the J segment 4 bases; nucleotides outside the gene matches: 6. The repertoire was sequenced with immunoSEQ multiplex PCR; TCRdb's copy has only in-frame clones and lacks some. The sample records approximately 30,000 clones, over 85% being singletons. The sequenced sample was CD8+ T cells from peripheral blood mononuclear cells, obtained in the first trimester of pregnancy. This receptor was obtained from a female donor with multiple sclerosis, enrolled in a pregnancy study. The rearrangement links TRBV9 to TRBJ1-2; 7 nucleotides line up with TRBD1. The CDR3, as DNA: TGTGCCAGCAGCGAAGGACAGGCCACCTATGGCTACACCTTC. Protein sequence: CASSEGQATYGYTF.